Below are 9 T cell receptor beta chains sequenced from a single sample in a study of blood T cell repertoires in COVID-19. Libraries were prepared by immunoSEQ multiplex PCR; TCRdb keeps only in-frame clonotypes and omits some of them. The sample lists 45,000 to 60,000 clones; 86% were seen once. Input material: peripheral blood. These receptors were taken from a man between 65 and 85 years old with active COVID-19.

The chain employs TRBV7-9 and TRBJ2-5; D is undetermined. CDR3 size: 14 residues. V was trimmed by 2 bases and J by 0 bases, leaving 7 bases between them. In germline, CDR1 is SEHNR, CDR2 FQNEAQ (reference sequence). The CDR3 spells CASSLNRDQETQYF. The CDR3 nucleotides are TGTGCCAGCAGCTTAAACCGGGACCAAGAGACCCAGTACTTC.

The chain uses TRBV30 and TRBJ1-1; D call uncertain. V dropped 3 bases and J dropped 1 base, with 9 bases sitting between them. Germline loops: CDR1 GTSNPN, CDR2 SVGIG (reference sequence). The CDR3 length is 13 residues. CDR3 nucleotides: TGTGCCTGGAGGCGGACTGCGAACACTGAAGCTTTCTTT. Amino acids: CAWRRTANTEAFF.

V gene TRBV3-1 (or the pseudogene TRBV3-2) combines with J gene TRBJ1-2; D gene ambiguous. This CDR3 is built from 13 residues. V lost 3 bases, J lost 6 bases, and 11 bases lay in between. The germline V gene has CDR1 LGHDT and CDR2 YNNKEL (reference sequence). CDR3 DNA: TGTGCCAGCAGCCACGAGGGAGGGAATGGCTACACCTTC. This sequence encodes CASSHEGGNGYTF.

The CDR3 here is CASSQQGGIITGELFF. Here the CDR3 DNA reads TGTGCCAGCTCACAACAAGGAGGGATCATCACCGGGGAGCTGTTTTTT. This chain uses TRBV18 with TRBJ2-2; a possible D gene is TRBD2 (6 bases). Germline CDR1 reads KGHSH; CDR2 reads LQKENI. Trimming stripped 4 bases from V and 4 bases from J, with 16 bases between. CDR3 length equals 16 residues. The full variable domain, its missing parts supplied by reference TRBV18 and TRBJ2-2, is NAGVMQNPRHLVRRRGQEARLRCSPMKGHSHVYWYRQLPEEGLKFMVYLQKENIIDESGMPKERFSAEFPKEGPSILRIQQVVRGDSAAYFCASSQQGGIITGELFFGEGSRLTVL.

This chain connects TRBV3-1 (or the pseudogene TRBV3-2) to TRBJ1-4; TRBD1 agrees at 12 bases. With 4 bases clipped from V and 2 bases from J, the junction kept 8 bases outside the gene matches. The CDR3 consists of 18 residues. Germline values: CDR1 LGHDT, CDR2 YNNKEL (reference sequence). The CDR3 region has the DNA TGTGCCAGCAGCCCCGGGACAGGGGGCGATTGGACTAATGAAAAACTGTTTTTT. Translating it yields CASSPGTGGDWTNEKLFF.

V usage is TRBV6-2 or TRBV6-3 and J usage is TRBJ2-7; possible D gene TRBD1, 5 bases. Deletions cut 5 bases from V and 1 base from J, with 12 bases between. The CDR3 runs 14 residues. Looked up from germline, CDR1 is MNHEY and CDR2 is SVGEGT. The CDR3 sequence is CASSPYDRSYEQYF. CDR3 sequence (DNA): TGTGCCAGCAGTCCCTATGACAGATCCTACGAGCAGTACTTC.

The gene calls are TRBV7-2 and TRBJ1-5; tentatively, D is TRBD1 (5 bases). Germline lookup yields CDR1 SGHTA and CDR2 FQGNSA. The CDR3 consists of 15 residues. With 5 bases removed from V and 2 bases from J, the gap between germline ends came to 13 bases. The CDR3 DNA follows: TGTGCCAGCAGCGGGCGGGGCCGTGGCAATCAGCCCCAGCATTTT. Translating gives CASSGRGRGNQPQHF.

The CDR3 sequence: CASSVGVFNEQFF. Written as DNA, the CDR3 is TGTGCCAGCAGCGTGGGAGTCTTTAATGAGCAGTTCTTC. The chain employs TRBV9 and TRBJ2-1; perhaps TRBD2 as D (5 bases). Trimming shortened V by 2 bases and J by 7 bases, and 10 bases separated the two germline ends. Germline V gives CDR1 SGDLS, CDR2 YYNGEE. This CDR3 has 13 residues.

Written as DNA, the CDR3 is TGTGCCAGCAGTTACCTGCGCCCGACAGGGGAGACCCAGTACTTC. Translated: CASSYLRPTGETQYF. The rearrangement links TRBV6-2 or TRBV6-3 to TRBJ2-5, with TRBD1 matching over 7 bases. CDR3 length: 15 residues. Looked up from germline, CDR1 is MNHEY and CDR2 is SVGEGT. V shed 2 bases, J shed 5 bases, and the junction held 8 bases outside the gene matches.